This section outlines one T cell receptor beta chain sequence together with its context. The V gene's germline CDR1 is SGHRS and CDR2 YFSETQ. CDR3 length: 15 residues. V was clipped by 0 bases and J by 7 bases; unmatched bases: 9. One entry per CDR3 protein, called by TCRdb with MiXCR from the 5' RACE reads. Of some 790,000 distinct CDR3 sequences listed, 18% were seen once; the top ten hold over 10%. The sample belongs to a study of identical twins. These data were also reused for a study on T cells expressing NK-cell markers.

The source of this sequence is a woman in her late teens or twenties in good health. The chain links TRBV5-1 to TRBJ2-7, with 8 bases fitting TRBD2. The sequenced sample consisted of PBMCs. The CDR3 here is CASSLEGRGAPEQYF. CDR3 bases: TGCGCCAGCAGCTTGGAAGGGCGGGGGGCGCCTGAGCAGTACTTC.